The 14 T cell receptor beta chains below come from one sample, sequenced in a study of OX40 agonist ivuxolimab in advanced cancers. Repertoires were generated with immunoSEQ multiplex PCR, while TCRdb's copy carries only in-frame clones and drops some. This repertoire shows 55,000 to 65,000 clones, 77% found once; its top ten account for 5% to 7.5%. The material was CD4+ or CD8+ T cells sorted from blood, obtained in a trial of the OX40 agonist ivuxolimab. These receptors originate from an adult with an advanced solid tumor such as melanoma, head and neck, liver or kidney cancer.

This sequence joins TRBV12-2 and TRBJ1-1. TRBV12-2 is a documented pseudogene. The CDR3 spans 18 residues. The CDR3 loop reads CASRSLRRERGKNTEAFF. The DNA for the CDR3 is TGTGCAAGTCGCTCCCTTCGTAGGGAGAGGGGCAAGAACACTGAAGCTTTCTTT.

The chain carries TRBV2 and TRBJ2-7; 7 bases are shared with TRBD1. The trim removed 8 bases at V and 2 bases at J, leaving 6 bases unmatched. The CDR3 spans 13 residues. The germline CDR1 and CDR2 sequences are SNHLY and FYNNEI. The CDR3 here is CASGLTGAYEQYF. CDR3 in DNA: TGTGCCAGCGGTCTAACAGGGGCCTACGAGCAGTACTTC.

The genes are TRBV9 and TRBJ2-5, with TRBD2 as a possible D gene (6 bases). The CDR3 contains 16 residues. Per germline, CDR1 SGDLS and CDR2 YYNGEE. V was trimmed by 4 bases and J by 5 bases, leaving 21 bases between them. Here the CDR3 DNA reads TGTGCCAGCAGCCTCACCCCGGAGGGGACTGGGGAGACCCAGTACTTC. Translated: CASSLTPEGTGETQYF.

This chain connects TRBV6-1 to TRBJ2-7, with D possibly matching TRBD1 (6 bases). V lost 2 bases and J 0 bases, leaving 17 bases between the germline ends. CDR3 length: 17 amino acids. In germline, CDR1 is MNHNS, CDR2 SASEGT. CDR3 sequence: CASSELGGGHRSYEQYF. CDR3 sequence (DNA): TGTGCCAGCAGTGAACTTGGGGGCGGACATCGCTCCTACGAGCAGTACTTC.

The rearrangement links TRBV5-6 to TRBJ2-1; 9 bases align to TRBD2. CDR1 and CDR2 from the germline V gene are SGHDT and YYEEEE. This CDR3 is 17 amino acids long. V shed 0 bases, J shed 3 bases, and the junction held 7 bases outside the gene matches. The DNA of the CDR3 is TGTGCCAGCAGCTTGGGGTTAGCGGGAGCTAACTACAATGAGCAGTTCTTC. As protein: CASSLGLAGANYNEQFF.

J is TRBJ2-2 and V is TRBV18, with unresolved D. Germline CDR1 reads KGHSH; CDR2 reads LQKENI. The CDR3 is made up of 14 amino acids. Trimming left V 3 bases short and J 7 bases short, with 12 bases between. In nucleotides, the CDR3 is TGTGCCAGCTCACCGGCCGGAGCTGACGGGGAGCTGTTTTTT. Encoded protein: CASSPAGADGELFF.

The chain is built from TRBV11-2 and TRBJ1-2; unclear D gene. Looked up from germline, CDR1 is SGHAT and CDR2 is FQNNGV. This CDR3 comprises 13 residues. Deletions cut 0 bases from V and 4 bases from J, with 6 bases between. This CDR3 is CASSLETGYGYTF. As DNA, the CDR3 is TGTGCCAGCAGCTTAGAGACGGGCTATGGCTACACCTTC. The full variable domain, with the rest looked up from reference TRBV11-2 and TRBJ1-2, is EAGVAQSPRYKIIEKRQSVAFWCNPISGHATLYWYQQILGQGPKLLIQFQNNGVVDDSQLPKDRFSAERLKGVDSTLKIQPAKLEDSAVYLCASSLETGYGYTFGSGTRLTVV.

The chain employs TRBV6-6 and TRBJ2-1; 10 nucleotides line up with TRBD2. This CDR3 comprises 15 residues. Germline trimming cut 5 bases from V and 3 bases from J; bases unmatched to any gene: 4. CDR1 MNHNY and CDR2 SVGAGI come from the germline V gene (reference sequence). The CDR3 nucleotides are TGTGCCAGCAGTGACCCTAGCGGGGGCTACAATGAGCAGTTCTTC. This codes for CASSDPSGGYNEQFF.

The chain carries TRBV4-1 and TRBJ2-7; 12 bases line up with TRBD2. The CDR3 loop spans 15 amino acids. Germline CDR1 and CDR2: MGHRA and YSYEKL. V trimming: 1 base; J trimming: 4 bases; junction bases outside the gene matches: 2. CDR3 in amino acids: CASSQGLAGEYEQYF. CDR3 in DNA: TGCGCCAGCAGCCAAGGACTAGCGGGGGAGTACGAGCAGTACTTC.

The V and J genes are TRBV10-2 and TRBJ1-1; 8 nucleotides match TRBD1. J lost 1 base, V lost 4 bases, and 5 bases had no gene match. Germline-derived CDR1 and CDR2 are WSHSY and SAAADI. This CDR3 region has 15 residues. The CDR3 DNA follows: TGCGCCAGCAGTGCGTCGGACAGGGAGAACACTGAAGCTTTCTTT. Residues: CASSASDRENTEAFF.

Details on this clone: This specimen includes other DNA sequences encoding the same CDR3. The chain uses TRBV25-1 and TRBJ2-5; TRBD2 matches at 7 bases. The germline V gene has CDR1 MGHDK and CDR2 SYGVNS. V gave up 1 base and J gave up 5 bases; unmatched junction bases: 10. The CDR3 spans 16 residues. CDR3 residues: CASSEWLAGAGETQYF. The CDR3 DNA reads TGTGCCAGCAGTGAATGGCTGGCGGGAGCCGGGGAGACCCAGTACTTC. The whole variable domain, filled in from reference TRBV25-1 and TRBJ2-5, reads EADIYQTPRYLVIGTGKKITLECSQTMGHDKMYWYQQDPGMELHLIHYSYGVNSTEKGDLSSESTVSRIRTEHFPLTLESARPSHTSQYLCASSEWLAGAGETQYFGPGTRLLVL.

The rearrangement links TRBV2 to TRBJ2-3; 7 bases agree with TRBD1. There are 15 residues in the CDR3. CDR1 and CDR2 from the germline V gene are SNHLY and FYNNEI. V shed 4 bases, J shed 1 base, and the junction held 5 bases outside the gene matches. CDR3 sequence: CASSGDRVRTDTQYF. CDR3 coding DNA: TGTGCCAGCAGTGGCGACAGGGTTCGCACAGATACGCAGTATTTT.

This clone has just a few counts. This chain uses TRBV18 with TRBJ2-7; 9 bases are shared with TRBD2. After removal of 3 bases from V and 1 base from J, the junction contained 1 base not matched to a gene. The germline V gene has CDR1 KGHSH and CDR2 LQKENI. The CDR3 loop spans 14 amino acids. The CDR3 loop is CASSPTSGSYEQYF. The CDR3 coding sequence is TGTGCCAGCTCACCCACTAGCGGGTCCTACGAGCAGTACTTC.

A word on this clone: The sample holds other DNA sequences that translate to the same CDR3. This chain connects TRBV10-3 to TRBJ2-7, with TRBD1 as a possible D gene (6 bases). The ends were cut back, 4 bases at V and 3 bases at J, with 7 bases in the middle. The CDR3 spans 12 residues. Germline V gives CDR1 ENHRY, CDR2 SYGVKD. As DNA, the CDR3 is TGTGCCATCAGTGCACAGGGCTACGAGCAGTACTTC. Translating it yields CAISAQGYEQYF.